The TCR beta chain under discussion was sequenced for a study of blood T cells in healthy people across ages. Study-level points and caveats: Changes in expanded clonotypes were possibly confounded, as the CMV status of donors was unknown. Observed TCR beta diversity per million T cells went down as age went up. This fall followed a roughly linear course with age.

The J segment lost 0 bases and the V segment lost 2 bases, leaving 4 bases of the junction unmatched. The CDR3 extends over 17 amino acids. Per germline, CDR1 ENHRY and CDR2 SYGVKD. The donors, all healthy, were Caucasians living in Russia, aged roughly 6 to 90. Isolation recovered at least 6.5 million PBMCs from every sample. Primers used in a second PCR of about 7 to 12 cycles were a sample-barcoded 5' primer and a J-beta primer mix. TCRdb reprocessed the 5' RACE reads with MiXCR, giving one entry per CDR3 protein. The repertoire holds approximately 1.5 million distinct CDR3 sequences, with approximately 43% as singletons. This clonotype was seen more than once but under ten times. The antigen remains undetermined.

This clonotype was obtained from a woman between 18 and 29 years old in good health. Sequencing was carried out using blood. The chain links TRBV10-3 to TRBJ1-5; the match to TRBD1 covers 10 bases. The CDR3 DNA reads as TGTGCCATCAGTGAGGGGACAGGGGCTTATAGCAATCAGCCCCAGCATTTT. This sequence encodes CAISEGTGAYSNQPQHF.